These 25 T cell receptor beta chains originate from one sample sequenced in a study of blood T cell repertoires in COVID-19. Method: immunoSEQ multiplex PCR; TCRdb's copy keeps in-frame clones and lacks some. The sample contains around 25,000 clones, roughly 79% of which appear only once. The sample taken for sequencing was peripheral blood. The receptors were sampled from a man of 80 years or more with active or convalescent COVID-19.

This CDR3 is CASTAGTGPNSPLHF. As DNA, the CDR3 is TGTGCCAGTACCGCCGGGACAGGGCCTAATTCACCCCTCCACTTT. The chain is built from TRBV19 and TRBJ1-6, with 9 bases matching TRBD1. CDR3 size: 15 residues. CDR1 is LNHDA and CDR2 is SQIVND in the germline V gene (reference sequence). V was pared by 7 bases and J by 6 bases, with 7 bases of the junction left unmatched.

The rearrangement links TRBV21-1 to TRBJ1-3; the listed D gene, TRBD1, was not tested against the DNA. TRBV21-1 is labeled a pseudogene. The CDR3 loop spans 17 amino acids. CDR3 nucleotide sequence: TGTGCCAGCAGCAAACCTTTAGGACAGGGCTCTGGAAACACCATATATTTT. Protein: CASSKPLGQGSGNTIYF.

This chain links TRBV5-6 with TRBJ2-3, with D perhaps TRBD2 (6 bases). This CDR3 comprises 17 residues. The germline CDR1 and CDR2 sequences are SGHDT and YYEEEE. V was shortened by 3 bases and J by 5 bases, with 22 bases between the two germline ends. The DNA for the CDR3 is TGTGCCAGCAGCTCAACAATGGGTAGCGGAAAAGGAGATACGCAGTATTTT. It specifies CASSSTMGSGKGDTQYF.

This rearrangement joins TRBV7-8 to TRBJ1-3, with 9 bases aligning to TRBD1. CDR3 length: 16 amino acids. From germline, CDR1 is SGHVS and CDR2 FQNEAQ. The V gene end was trimmed by 4 bases and the J gene end by 2 bases; junction bases not matched to a gene: 6. Written as DNA, the CDR3 is TGTGCCAGCAGCTCTACTCGGACAGGGGCTGGAAACACCATATATTTT. This encodes CASSSTRTGAGNTIYF.

This chain uses TRBV3-1 (or the pseudogene TRBV3-2) with TRBJ2-7; D is perhaps TRBD2 (5 bases). This CDR3 spans 13 amino acids. Between the trimmed V and J ends, which lost 1 base and 3 bases, there was a span of 7 bases. CDR1 is LGHDT and CDR2 is YNNKEL in the germline V gene (reference sequence). CDR3 region: CASSQASYYEQYF. CDR3 sequence (DNA): TGTGCCAGCAGCCAAGCTAGCTACTACGAGCAGTACTTC.

This clone was picked up a small number of times. V is TRBV19 and J is TRBJ2-1; 10 bases align to TRBD1. Per germline, CDR1 LNHDA and CDR2 SQIVND (reference sequence). The CDR3 length is 12 residues. Germline trimming cut 7 bases from V and 8 bases from J; bases unmatched to any gene: 2. CDR3 bases: TGTGCCAGTAAGGGACAGGGGCATGAGCAGTTCTTC. It yields the protein CASKGQGHEQFF.

This clone was observed a handful of times. V is TRBV19 and J is TRBJ1-5, with no clear D. The ends were cut back, 3 bases at V and 0 bases at J, with 9 bases in the middle. Per germline, CDR1 LNHDA and CDR2 SQIVND (reference sequence). The CDR3 contains 15 residues. DNA of the CDR3: TGTGCCAGTAGTATTAACGGGAATAGCAATCAGCCCCAGCATTTT. Its translation: CASSINGNSNQPQHF.

The genes are TRBV29-1 and TRBJ2-1; D remains unclear. CDR3 length: 12 amino acids. V gave up 4 bases and J gave up 6 bases, with 10 bases separating them. The germline gives CDR1 SQVTM, CDR2 ANQGSEA. CDR3: CSVAAGFNEQFF. Here the CDR3 DNA reads TGCAGCGTTGCAGCAGGCTTCAATGAGCAGTTCTTC.

The chain combines TRBV12-3 or TRBV12-4 with TRBJ2-1, with D hard to call. V shed 0 bases and J shed 7 bases, with 7 bases lying between them. The CDR3 covers 13 residues. CDR3 sequence (DNA): TGTGCCAGCAGTTTAGCTAGCACTAATGAGCAGTTCTTC. Translating it yields CASSLASTNEQFF.

The V gene is TRBV11-2, the J gene TRBJ1-1; D remains ambiguous. The CDR3 has 14 amino acids. CDR1 SGHAT and CDR2 FQNNGV come from the germline V gene. Trimming shortened V by 5 bases and J by 5 bases, and 15 bases separated the two germline ends. Here the CDR3 reads CASSKRALRTEAFF. The CDR3 nucleotides are TGTGCCAGCAGCAAGAGAGCCCTGCGGACTGAAGCTTTCTTT. Full variable domain (remainder filled in from reference TRBV11-2 and TRBJ1-1): EAGVAQSPRYKIIEKRQSVAFWCNPISGHATLYWYQQILGQGPKLLIQFQNNGVVDDSQLPKDRFSAERLKGVDSTLKIQPAKLEDSAVYLCASSKRALRTEAFFGQGTRLTVV.

CDR3 region: CASSTLTANQPQHF. The DNA for the CDR3 is TGTGCCAGCAGTACACTGACAGCTAATCAGCCCCAGCATTTT. The J gene is TRBJ1-5, the V gene TRBV28; maybe TRBD1 (5 bases). Deletions cut 5 bases from V and 4 bases from J, with 12 bases between. The CDR3 sequence is 14 residues long. Germline V gene data show CDR1 as MDHEN and CDR2 as SYDVKM.

J is TRBJ1-1 and V is TRBV29-1; TRBD1 might be the D (5 bases). Looked up from germline, CDR1 is SQVTM and CDR2 is ANQGSEA. The CDR3 runs 14 residues. Trimming shortened V by 6 bases and J by 4 bases, and 18 bases separated the two germline ends. CDR3 in DNA: TGCAGCGTCTGGACACCACAAATCCCCACTGAAGCTTTCTTT. Translating it yields CSVWTPQIPTEAFF.

The rearrangement uses TRBV2 and TRBJ2-7, with D perhaps TRBD1 (6 bases). The ends were cut back, 6 bases at V and 2 bases at J, with 11 bases in the middle. The CDR3 extends over 13 amino acids. The germline V gene has CDR1 SNHLY and CDR2 FYNNEI. In DNA form, the CDR3 reads TGTGCCAGCAGGGACAGACGAACCTACGAGCAGTACTTC. Translation gives CASRDRRTYEQYF. The full variable domain, in which reference TRBV2 and TRBJ2-7 provide the parts outside the CDR3, is EPEVTQTPSHQVTQMGQEVILRCVPISNHLYFYWYRQILGQKVEFLVSFYNNEISEKSEIFDDQFSVERPDGSNFTLKIRSTKLEDSAMYFCASRDRRTYEQYFGPGTRLTVT.

V usage is TRBV7-3 and J usage is TRBJ2-3; TRBD2 might be the D (5 bases). V was trimmed by 4 bases and J by 4 bases, leaving 15 bases between them. Germline assignment: CDR1 SGHTA and CDR2 FQGTGA. This CDR3 is built from 15 residues. CDR3 protein: CASSSNGLVADTQYF. CDR3 DNA sequence: TGTGCCAGCAGCTCAAATGGACTCGTGGCAGATACGCAGTATTTT.

This chain connects TRBV6-4 to TRBJ2-3; unclear D gene. Germline loops: CDR1 MRHNA, CDR2 SNTAGT. V dropped 5 bases and J dropped 0 bases, with 6 bases sitting between them. This CDR3 has 13 residues. CDR3 amino acids: CASSRTSTDTQYF. CDR3 DNA: TGTGCCAGCAGTAGAACTAGCACAGATACGCAGTATTTT.

The V and J genes are TRBV28 and TRBJ1-4, with no clear D. Trimming took off 6 bases at V and 0 bases at J, with 8 bases between the two ends. Germline CDR1 is MDHEN and CDR2 is SYDVKM. This CDR3 spans 14 amino acids. For the CDR3, the DNA is TGTGCCAGCAGCCGACAACCAACTAATGAAAAACTGTTTTTT. It translates to CASSRQPTNEKLFF.

This clone has only a few counts. V usage is TRBV6-5 and J usage is TRBJ1-5; 8 nucleotides line up with TRBD1. Trimming cost V 6 bases and J 4 bases; bases outside gene matches: 8. The V gene's germline CDR1 is MNHEY and CDR2 SVGAGI. The CDR3 is made up of 15 amino acids. The CDR3 reads CASSPDRGRNQPQHF. The CDR3 region has the DNA TGTGCCAGCAGCCCAGACAGGGGAAGGAATCAGCCCCAGCATTTT.

This chain joins TRBV7-9 and TRBJ1-2; D uncertain. This CDR3 has 13 amino acids. Germline V gene lookup returns CDR1 SEHNR and CDR2 FQNEAQ (reference sequence). V lost 7 bases and J 6 bases, leaving 15 bases between the germline ends. The CDR3 sequence is CASTKVGGDGYTF. The CDR3 DNA reads TGTGCCAGCACCAAGGTCGGCGGGGATGGCTACACCTTC.

The sample holds one count of this clone. This rearrangement joins TRBV28 to TRBJ2-7; TRBD1 agrees at 8 bases. CDR3 size: 14 residues. V shed 7 bases, J shed 5 bases, and the junction held 10 bases outside the gene matches. From germline, CDR1 is MDHEN and CDR2 SYDVKM. In nucleotides, the CDR3 is TGTGCCAGCAACACCGGGACAGGTAGCCACGAGCAGTACTTC. Translation: CASNTGTGSHEQYF.

This clone ranks as large. The chain employs TRBV19 and TRBJ2-2; 10 bases align to TRBD1. CDR3 size: 14 residues. V shed 7 bases, J shed 4 bases, and the junction held 3 bases outside the gene matches. The germline CDR1 and CDR2 sequences are LNHDA and SQIVND (reference sequence). This CDR3 reads CASNRQGATGELFF. The CDR3 DNA reads as TGTGCCAGTAATAGACAGGGGGCCACCGGGGAGCTGTTTTTT.

A few counts support this clone. V usage is TRBV7-9 and J usage is TRBJ2-5; 7 nucleotides agree with TRBD2. Losses at the gene ends were 5 bases for V and 5 bases for J; bases not matched to a gene: 5. Germline V gene sequence: CDR1 SEHNR, CDR2 FQNEAQ (reference sequence). The CDR3 contains 13 residues. As DNA, the CDR3 is TGTGCCAGCAGCGTGACTAGCAGGGAGACCCAGTACTTC. It encodes CASSVTSRETQYF.

The chain combines TRBV2 with TRBJ1-1; maybe TRBD1 (5 bases). The CDR3 extends over 14 amino acids. From germline, CDR1 is SNHLY and CDR2 FYNNEI. Trimming pared 6 bases from V and 0 bases from J, leaving 11 bases between. The CDR3 sequence: CASSGQTMNTEAFF. The CDR3 DNA is TGTGCCAGCAGCGGACAAACCATGAACACTGAAGCTTTCTTT. Using reference TRBV2 and TRBJ1-1 for the parts outside the CDR3, the full variable domain is EPEVTQTPSHQVTQMGQEVILRCVPISNHLYFYWYRQILGQKVEFLVSFYNNEISEKSEIFDDQFSVERPDGSNFTLKIRSTKLEDSAMYFCASSGQTMNTEAFFGQGTRLTVV.

This chain joins TRBV4-1 and TRBJ2-5, with a tentative D call TRBD2 (6 bases). Trimming pared 4 bases from V and 3 bases from J, leaving 9 bases between. Per the germline V gene, CDR1 is MGHRA and CDR2 is YSYEKL. The CDR3 is made up of 13 amino acids. The CDR3 here is CASSRGGEETQYF. The CDR3 DNA is TGCGCCAGCAGCCGAGGAGGGGAAGAGACCCAGTACTTC.

The J gene is TRBJ2-2, the V gene TRBV4-3; weak D call: TRBD2 (5 bases). The CDR3 is 15 amino acids. Trimming stripped 4 bases from V and 0 bases from J, with 9 bases between. Germline values: CDR1 LGHNA, CDR2 YSLEER. The CDR3 region has the DNA TGCGCCAGCAGCCTTGATAGCGCGAACACCGGGGAGCTGTTTTTT. Translating gives CASSLDSANTGELFF.

The V call is TRBV4-3, the J call TRBJ2-1; perhaps TRBD1 as D (5 bases). The CDR3 spans 16 residues. Trimming pared 0 bases from V and 2 bases from J, leaving 11 bases between. The germline gives CDR1 LGHNA, CDR2 YSLEER. CDR3 nucleotides: TGCGCCAGCAGCCAAGAACCAGGGCCGACCTACAATGAGCAGTTCTTC. Translating it yields CASSQEPGPTYNEQFF.